The 10 T cell receptor beta chains in this list originate from one sample, sequenced in a study of cytomegalovirus exposure and HLA in healthy donors. This PCR relied on a set of 60 Vbeta primers and 13 Jbeta primers. The assay was immunoSEQ multiplex PCR, and TCRdb's table has in-frame clones only and misses some. Of about 140,000 clones in the sample, around 70% were seen once. Sample: PBMCs. The receptors stem from a woman aged 30 to 39 in good health and CMV-seronegative.

The chain links TRBV18 to TRBJ1-2; a weak D match, TRBD1 (5 bases). This CDR3 has 15 amino acids. Germline CDR1 is KGHSH and CDR2 is LQKENI. Trimming shortened V by 2 bases and J by 2 bases, and 12 bases separated the two germline ends. CDR3 nucleotide sequence: TGTGCCAGCTCACCAGGGGTCCCAGGGAACTATGGCTACACCTTC. It codes for CASSPGVPGNYGYTF. The full variable domain, completed using reference TRBV18 and TRBJ1-2, is NAGVMQNPRHLVRRRGQEARLRCSPMKGHSHVYWYRQLPEEGLKFMVYLQKENIIDESGMPKERFSAEFPKEGPSILRIQQVVRGDSAAYFCASSPGVPGNYGYTFGSGTRLTVV.

In this sample, this clone turned up a few times. The chain carries TRBV7-2 and TRBJ2-7; D possibly corresponds to TRBD2 (6 bases). V was pared by 3 bases and J by 0 bases, with 12 bases between. CDR3 length: 15 amino acids. CDR1 SGHTA and CDR2 FQGNSA come from the germline V gene. The CDR3 is CASSFGGTYSYEQYF. In DNA, the CDR3 is TGTGCCAGCAGCTTTGGCGGGACTTACTCCTACGAGCAGTACTTC.

The J gene is TRBJ2-1, the V gene TRBV9; TRBD2 agrees at 14 bases. CDR1 SGDLS and CDR2 YYNGEE come from the germline V gene. Trimming removed 0 bases from V and 8 bases from J; junction bases left unmatched: 4. This CDR3 has 16 residues. CDR3 DNA: TGTGCCAGCAGCGTAGAGGGGACTAGCGGGGGCTATGAGCAGTTCTTC. It specifies CASSVEGTSGGYEQFF.

This chain's CDR3 is CASSEGGSTDTQYF. The CDR3 DNA follows: TGTGCCAGCAGTGAAGGCGGGAGCACAGATACGCAGTATTTT. The J gene is TRBJ2-3, the V gene TRBV6-1; perhaps TRBD2 as D (5 bases). Germline V gene data show CDR1 as MNHNS and CDR2 as SASEGT. The CDR3 is 14 residues long. Between the trimmed V and J ends, which lost 1 base and 0 bases, there was a span of 5 bases.

This clone was seen a few times. V usage is TRBV2 and J usage is TRBJ2-5; 8 positions agree with TRBD2. The CDR3 has 15 amino acids. V dropped 3 bases and J dropped 1; count of bases not matched to a gene: 4. The germline V gene has CDR1 SNHLY and CDR2 FYNNEI. CDR3 DNA sequence: TGTGCCAGCAGTGAGCAAGGGACTAGCCAAGAGACCCAGTACTTC. It encodes CASSEQGTSQETQYF.

The V and J genes are TRBV7-3 and TRBJ2-1, with TRBD2 identical over 11 bases. CDR3 size: 15 residues. Germline V gene lookup returns CDR1 SGHTA and CDR2 FQGTGA. The V segment lost 2 bases and the J segment 8 bases; nucleotides outside the gene matches: 5. CDR3 loop: CASSLVAGGPYEQFF. The DNA for the CDR3 is TGTGCCAGCAGCTTAGTAGCGGGGGGGCCCTATGAGCAGTTCTTC.

Here the CDR3 reads CASSPERAISTDTQYF. CDR3 nucleotide sequence: TGTGCCAGCAGCCCCGAGCGGGCGATAAGCACAGATACGCAGTATTTT. J is TRBJ2-3 and V is TRBV7-3; D is perhaps TRBD2 (6 bases). This CDR3 is built from 16 residues. Trimming took 5 bases from V and 0 from J, leaving 15 bases between them. The germline V gene has CDR1 SGHTA and CDR2 FQGTGA.

The chain couples TRBV5-6 to TRBJ2-3, with 7 bases aligning to TRBD2. Germline V gene data show CDR1 as SGHDT and CDR2 as YYEEEE. The CDR3 sequence is 16 residues long. V lost 3 bases and J lost 0; bases outside the gene matches: 7. CDR3 region: CASSWGGLLSTDTQYF. The CDR3 coding sequence is TGTGCCAGCAGCTGGGGAGGGCTACTAAGCACAGATACGCAGTATTTT.

The chain recombines TRBV7-6 with TRBJ1-4; TRBD1 matches at 8 bases. This CDR3 comprises 13 residues. V dropped 3 bases and J dropped 8; count of bases not matched to a gene: 2. CDR1 is SGHVS, CDR2 FNYEAQ, per germline. The CDR3 here is CASSLDRDEKLFF. The CDR3 bases are TGTGCCAGCAGCTTGGACAGGGACGAAAAACTGTTTTTT.

This chain connects TRBV4-1 to TRBJ2-6; possibly TRBD2 for D (5 bases). The germline V and J ends were trimmed by 0 bases and 0 bases, with 12 bases remaining between them. Germline V lookup: CDR1 MGHRA, CDR2 YSYEKL. The CDR3 runs to 18 residues. This chain's CDR3 is CASSQDSSGFSGANVLTF. The CDR3 region has the DNA TGCGCCAGCAGCCAAGATTCGTCGGGATTCTCTGGGGCCAACGTCCTGACTTTC.